These T cell receptor beta chains were read from a single sample in a study of blood T cell repertoires in COVID-19. TCRdb's copy holds only in-frame clones and misses some; the assay was immunoSEQ multiplex PCR. This table has 310,000 or so clones, more than 75% appearing once. The specimen was peripheral blood. The receptors shown here come from a woman between 50 and 59 years old with acute or convalescent COVID-19. CDR3s include the opening cysteine and the closing phenylalanine or tryptophan. D genes are given only for firm matches. The size field is filled for only some rows; it gives once, few, many or a size class.

TRBV7-9	TRBJ1-1	once	NA	TGTGCCAGCAGCTTAAATCCTGCAGTGAACACTGAAGCTTTCTTT	CASSLNPAVNTEAFF
TRBV28	TRBJ1-2	once	NA	TGTGCCAGCAGTTTCATATATCTCGCGCCTACTGATGGCTACACCTTC	CASSFIYLAPTDGYTF
TRBV7-9	TRBJ1-3	once	TRBD1	TGTGCCAGCAGCCAGGGACAGAAAGGGAACACCATATATTTT	CASSQGQKGNTIYF
TRBV29-1	TRBJ2-7	NA	NA	TGCAGCGTGCGGACATCTCTACTCGAGCAGTACTTC	CSVRTSLLEQYF
TRBV5-1	TRBJ2-5	NA	TRBD2	TGCGCCAGCAGCTTCCGGGGGGTCTCGCAAGAGACCCAGTACTTC	CASSFRGVSQETQYF
TRBV7-8	TRBJ1-2	NA	NA	TGTGCCAGCAGCTACACAGGGCTTGGCGGCTACACCTTC	CASSYTGLGGYTF
TRBV15	TRBJ2-7	NA	NA	TGTGCCACCAGCAGAGGGGCGGGTGCCTCCTACGAGCAGTACTTC	CATSRGAGASYEQYF
TRBV7-2	TRBJ2-7	few	NA	TGTGCCAGCAGCTTAGAGGGTTGGGACACCTCCTACGAGCAGTACTTC	CASSLEGWDTSYEQYF
TRBV5-5	TRBJ1-2	NA	TRBD1	TGTGCCAGCAGCTATCCCGGGACAGAGTACACCTTC	CASSYPGTEYTF
TRBV28	TRBJ2-1	NA	TRBD2	TGTGCCAGCAAGAATGAGATAACTAGCGGGATCGTCAATGAGCAGTTCTTC	CASKNEITSGIVNEQFF
TRBV28	TRBJ1-1	NA	TRBD1	TGTGCCAGCACCTTAACAGGGGGCGCGACTGAAGCTTTCTTT	CASTLTGGATEAFF
TRBV6-2/TRBV6-3	TRBJ2-3	NA	TRBD1	TGTGCCAGCAGTATGACAGGGAAAAGGCCAGATACGCAGTATTTT	CASSMTGKRPDTQYF
TRBV2	TRBJ2-5	NA	NA	TGTGCCAGCAGTCAGGAGGGGCATTATCCGCCGGACACCAGAGACTTC	CASSQEGHYPPDTRDF
TRBV2	TRBJ2-2	few	TRBD2	TGTGCCAGCGGAGCGGGACTAGCGGGAGACACCGGGGAGCTGTTTTTT	CASGAGLAGDTGELFF
TRBV2	TRBJ2-7	NA	NA	TGTGCCAGCAGTGAGGGCAGCCGAACCTCCTACGAGCAGTACTTC	CASSEGSRTSYEQYF
TRBV3-1/TRBV3-2	TRBJ1-2	NA	TRBD1	TGTGCCAGCAGCCCCGGGACAGGGGAAGGCTATGGCTACACCTTC	CASSPGTGEGYGYTF
TRBV13	TRBJ2-3	once	NA	TGTGCCAGCAGCCCCCCCATAGGGAGTAAAACAGATACGCAGTATTTT	CASSPPIGSKTDTQYF
TRBV28	TRBJ2-5	NA	NA	TGTGCCAGCAGTTTATCAGGGCGGATAAAGACCCAGTACTTC	CASSLSGRIKTQYF
TRBV10-2	TRBJ1-5	few	NA	TGCGCCAGCAGTGGACAGTTTAATCAGCCCCAGCATTTT	CASSGQFNQPQHF
TRBV6-4	TRBJ1-6	NA	NA	TGTGCCAGCAGTGCAAGAACTGGTGGTTCACCCCTCCACTTT	CASSARTGGSPLHF
TRBV3-1/TRBV3-2	TRBJ2-7	NA	NA	TGTGCCAGCAGCCAAAATCGACTACAGTACTTC	CASSQNRLQYF
TRBV4-1	TRBJ2-5	NA	TRBD2	TGCGCCAGCAGCCAAGAGGCAGCGGGAGGCCCTCAAGAGACCCAGTACTTC	CASSQEAAGGPQETQYF
TRBV2	TRBJ1-5	few	TRBD1	TGTGCCAGCAGTCGACAGGGGGATAGCAATCAGCCCCAGCATTTT	CASSRQGDSNQPQHF
TRBV6-5	TRBJ1-1	NA	TRBD1	TGTGCCAGCAGTTACTCGGGACAGGGTCTCACTGAAGCTTTCTTT	CASSYSGQGLTEAFF
TRBV10-3	TRBJ2-3	NA	TRBD2	TGTGCCATCCTCGGGACTAGCGGTTCAGATACGCAGTATTTT	CAILGTSGSDTQYF
TRBV12-3/TRBV12-4	TRBJ2-7	few	NA	TGTGCCAGCGGAGGACAGTTTCGGTACGAGCAGTACTTC	CASGGQFRYEQYF
TRBV7-3	TRBJ2-1	NA	TRBD1	TGTGCCAGCAGCCTAGGGACAGGGGAAGTGTATGAGCAGTTCTTC	CASSLGTGEVYEQFF
TRBV6-5	TRBJ2-4	NA	TRBD1	TGTGCCAGCAGGCCAGGGACAGGGGGGGACATTCAGTACTTC	CASRPGTGGDIQYF
TRBV19	TRBJ2-7	NA	NA	TGTGCCAGTAGTATCGCGCAGAGCGCCTACTACGAGCAGTACTTC	CASSIAQSAYYEQYF
TRBV5-1	TRBJ1-2	NA	TRBD1	TGCGCCAGCACCCTGACAGGGGGCGACTATGGCTACACCTTC	CASTLTGGDYGYTF
TRBV7-8	TRBJ1-2	NA	NA	TGTGCCAGCAGCATTGACGGAGACTATGGCTACACCTTC	CASSIDGDYGYTF
TRBV19	TRBJ1-1	NA	NA	TGTGCCAGTAGTATGAGGAGCCTGGGGAACACTGAAGCTTTCTTT	CASSMRSLGNTEAFF
TRBV28	TRBJ1-4	NA	TRBD1	TGTGCCAGCGGTGGGACAGGGCCGGGTTTGGGTGAAAAACTGTTTTTT	CASGGTGPGLGEKLFF
TRBV10-3	TRBJ2-3	NA	TRBD1	TGTGCCATCTGTCCGGGACAGGGAAGCACAGATACGCAGTATTTT	CAICPGQGSTDTQYF
TRBV9	TRBJ1-2	NA	NA	TGTGCCAGCAGCGTAGACTGGCAGGGAAAATATGGCTACACCTTC	CASSVDWQGKYGYTF
TRBV24-1	TRBJ2-5	NA	TRBD1	TGTGCCACCAGATCTGGACAGGAAGAGACCCAGTACTTC	CATRSGQEETQYF
TRBV13	TRBJ1-2	many	NA	TGTGCCAGCAGCGCCCGAGCGGGGTACGACTATGGCTACACCTTC	CASSARAGYDYGYTF
TRBV9	TRBJ2-1	NA	NA	TGTGCCAGCAGCGTAGCGAGTTTCTACAATGAGCAGTTCTTC	CASSVASFYNEQFF
TRBV7-2	TRBJ2-7	NA	NA	TGTGCCAGCTCCCCTAGTCACGGGTCCCTCTACGAGCAGTACTTC	CASSPSHGSLYEQYF
TRBV7-9	TRBJ2-3	once	TRBD2	TGTGCCAGCAGCTTAGTGCTAGCGGGATTTTCAGATACGCAGTATTTT	CASSLVLAGFSDTQYF
TRBV7-9	TRBJ2-7	NA	NA	TGTGCCAGCAGCTTGGACATTTCCCACGAGCAGTACTTC	CASSLDISHEQYF
TRBV15	TRBJ1-2	once	NA	TGTGCCACCAGCCCCGGTGTGGGCTACACCTTC	CATSPGVGYTF
TRBV18	TRBJ2-1	NA	TRBD1	TGTGCCAGCTCACCCGCTGACAGGGGTCGCCGGTTCTTC	CASSPADRGRRFF
TRBV28	TRBJ2-7	NA	NA	TGTGCCAGCACCACCACCGGGTCAAGATCGTACGAGCAGTACTTC	CASTTTGSRSYEQYF
TRBV5-4	TRBJ2-1	NA	TRBD2	TGTGCCAGCAGCGAGACTAGCGGGAGTTCCTATGAGCAGTTCTTC	CASSETSGSSYEQFF
TRBV30	TRBJ1-5	NA	NA	TGTGCCTGGATGAGCGGAGGCAATCAGCCCCAGCATTTT	CAWMSGGNQPQHF
TRBV6-6	TRBJ1-5	NA	NA	TGTGCCAGCAGTTACTTTGGGGGGGACCATCAGCCCCAGCATTTT	CASSYFGGDHQPQHF
TRBV6-1	TRBJ1-2	NA	NA	TGTGCCAGCAGTGAGGGTGGGGGCTTCGTCGGCTACACCTTC	CASSEGGGFVGYTF
TRBV5-1	TRBJ2-7	NA	TRBD2	TGCGCCAGCGGGCCCGAAAAACTAGCGGCCTCCTACGAGCAGTACTTC	CASGPEKLAASYEQYF
TRBV28	TRBJ2-2	NA	TRBD2	TGTGCCAGCAGTTTCTTAGGGGAGCGGGAGGAGTTCGGGGAGCTGTTTTTT	CASSFLGEREEFGELFF
TRBV7-9	TRBJ1-4	few	NA	TGTGCCAGCGGAGGGAGGACCAGTTATGAAAAACTGTTTTTT	CASGGRTSYEKLFF
TRBV18	TRBJ1-4	NA	TRBD1	TGTGCCAGCTCCCATAGGGACAGCATATTTGAAAAACTGTTTTTT	CASSHRDSIFEKLFF
TRBV6-2/TRBV6-3	TRBJ1-2	NA	NA	TGTGCCAGCAGTACAACCTATGGCTACACCTTC	CASSTTYGYTF
TRBV5-4	TRBJ2-7	NA	TRBD2	TGTGCCAGCAGCTCGGGACTAGCGTTCTCCTACGAGCAGTACTTC	CASSSGLAFSYEQYF